This is a list of T cell receptor beta chains from one sample in a study of OX40 agonist ivuxolimab in advanced cancers. Some clones are missing from TCRdb's copy, which holds only in-frame ones; the method was immunoSEQ multiplex PCR. This sample has about 38,000 clones, with 70% to 80% found just once. Sequenced material: CD4+ or CD8+ T cells sorted from blood, taken in a trial of the OX40 agonist ivuxolimab. The source of these receptors is an adult with an advanced solid tumor such as melanoma, head and neck, liver or kidney cancer. Each CDR3 is given with its conserved first and last residue. The D gene is left open where the match is weak. Only part of the rows carry a size: once, few, many, or a class if the clone is expanded.

NA TRBJ1-1 NA TRBV9 TGTGCCAGCAGCGTGGGAGGGTGGAACACTGAAGCTTTCTTT CASSVGGWNTEAFF
TRBD1 TRBJ2-2 NA TRBV6-5 TGTGCCAGCAGTTTCCCGGGACAGGCGAACACCGGGGAGCTGTTTTTT CASSFPGQANTGELFF
TRBD1 TRBJ2-3 NA TRBV5-5 TGTGCCAGCAGCCCTGGCGGGACAGGGAGCACAGATACGCAGTATTTT CASSPGGTGSTDTQYF
TRBD1 TRBJ1-4 NA TRBV19 TGTGCCAGCGGAAGGGGCAGGGGGCGCGATGAAAAACTGTTTTTT CASGRGRGRDEKLFF
NA TRBJ2-3 NA TRBV6-5 TGTGCCAGCAGTTCGAACGGGGGTTCGGATACGCAGTATTTT CASSSNGGSDTQYF
NA TRBJ1-2 NA TRBV7-9 TGTGCCAGCAGCTTTGCCCGGGACTATGGCTACACCTTC CASSFARDYGYTF
NA TRBJ1-2 NA TRBV11-2 TGTGCCAGCAGCTTGGGGGCTATAAATGGCTACACCTTC CASSLGAINGYTF
NA TRBJ2-5 NA TRBV18 TGTGCCACCCAGGAATTCCCCCGAACCGGGACAAACAAAGAGACCCAGTACTTC CATQEFPRTGTNKETQYF
NA TRBJ2-5 NA TRBV2 TGTGCCAGCAGTGACAGAGCAGAGACCCAGTACTTC CASSDRAETQYF
NA TRBJ2-5 NA TRBV30 TGTGCCTGGAGTGTCCGCGAGAGCCAGTACTTC CAWSVRESQYF
NA TRBJ1-5 NA TRBV7-9 TGTGCCAGCAGCTTAGATGGGGTTAATCAGCCCCAGCATTTT CASSLDGVNQPQHF
NA TRBJ2-1 once TRBV4-2 TGTGCCAGCAGCCGCGGGACCGTCTCCATTTACAATGAGCAGTTCTTC CASSRGTVSIYNEQFF
TRBD1 TRBJ2-3 few TRBV7-6 TGTGCCAGCAGCTTAGTACAGGGGGCAACAGATACGCAGTATTTT CASSLVQGATDTQYF
TRBD1 TRBJ2-7 NA TRBV18 TGTGCCAGCTGCCGGGGACAGCCCCCCTACGAGCAGTACTTC CASCRGQPPYEQYF
NA TRBJ1-1 few TRBV18 TGTGCCAGCTCACCAGGGTATCACACTGAAGCTTTCTTT CASSPGYHTEAFF
NA TRBJ2-5 once TRBV11-2 TGTGCCAGCAGCTTAGCGGGATTACAGGAGACCCAGTACTTC CASSLAGLQETQYF
NA TRBJ1-3 NA TRBV9 TGTGCCAGCAGCGTACAGGACTCTGGAAACACCATATATTTT CASSVQDSGNTIYF
NA TRBJ2-1 NA TRBV7-3 TGTGCCAGCAGCCCCCGTGGTCTAGCCAATGAGCAGTTCTTC CASSPRGLANEQFF
NA TRBJ1-5 NA TRBV6-5 TGTGCCAGCAGTTACGGGCCCGAGGCGGGCAATCAGCCCCAGCATTTT CASSYGPEAGNQPQHF
TRBD1 TRBJ2-1 NA TRBV7-2 TGTGCCAGCAGCTTAGATCGGCAGGGGGTTGGCAATGAGCAGTTCTTC CASSLDRQGVGNEQFF
NA TRBJ2-7 NA TRBV5-1 TGCGCCAGCAGATACCGGGACGGACCCTACGAGCAGTACTTC CASRYRDGPYEQYF
NA TRBJ2-7 NA TRBV11-2 TGTGCCAGCAGCGCGTCCTACGAGCAGTACTTC CASSASYEQYF
TRBD1 TRBJ2-5 once TRBV5-4 TGTGCCACCAAGGACAGGGCCGGAGAGACCCAGTACTTC CATKDRAGETQYF
TRBD1 TRBJ2-7 NA TRBV6-5 TGTGCCAGCAGTTACTCTTTGGACAGGGTTAGGTACGAGCAGTACTTC CASSYSLDRVRYEQYF
NA TRBJ2-5 NA TRBV28 TGTGCCAGCAGTCCCTCGGGGCCACAAGAGACCCAGTACTTC CASSPSGPQETQYF
NA TRBJ1-1 medium-sized TRBV28 TGTGCCAGCAGTTTAGTGGGGCACACTGAAGCTTTCTTT CASSLVGHTEAFF
NA TRBJ2-7 NA TRBV5-3 TGTGCCAGAAGCTTTTCACTACCGTATACAACCTACGAGCAGTACTTC CARSFSLPYTTYEQYF
NA TRBJ2-1 once TRBV5-1 TGCGCCAGCAGCTTGGGAACCAGCGGTATACAAGCTGAGCAGTTCTTC CASSLGTSGIQAEQFF
NA TRBJ2-5 NA TRBV19 TGTGCCAGTAGTATCGTCTCCACAGGTGGACTCTCGGTGGGGGGACAAGAGACCCAGTACTTC CASSIVSTGGLSVGGQETQYF
NA TRBJ2-5 NA TRBV7-2 TGTGCCAGCAGCACAAGCCAAGAGACCCAGTACTTC CASSTSQETQYF
NA TRBJ1-1 NA TRBV19 TGTGCCAGTAGTGAGGACACTGAAGCTTTCTTT CASSEDTEAFF